These 18 T cell receptor beta chains came from one sample sequenced in a study of T cell repertoires in cytomegalovirus infection. Each CDR3 protein is one row after TCRdb ran MiXCR on the reads. The sample lists fewer than 1,000,000 distinct CDR3 sequences; roughly 31% were seen once. Antigen specificity for these receptors is unknown. This specimen consisted of cultured CD8+ T cells from PBMCs, obtained from culture after CMV antigen stimulation. These receptors all come from a human donor in good health (CMV status not recorded). Some clones in this sample may be carry-over from other donors' samples.

The chain joins TRBV19 to TRBJ1-5; D unclear. V was pared by 3 bases and J by 0 bases, with 15 bases between. The CDR3 loop spans 17 amino acids. Per germline, CDR1 LNHDA and CDR2 SQIVND (reference sequence). In nucleotides, the CDR3 is TGTGCCAGTAGTATTTATGCACAGACTTATAGCAATCAGCCCCAGCATTTT. As protein: CASSIYAQTYSNQPQHF.

This clonotype has just a few counts. The V call is TRBV7-9, the J call TRBJ2-7, with TRBD1 identical over 7 bases. Trimming at V came to 5 bases and at J to 2 bases, leaving 9 bases not matched to a gene. This CDR3 spans 15 amino acids. CDR1 SEHNR and CDR2 FQNEAQ come from the germline V gene (reference sequence). The chain's CDR3 is CASSPPGQGAYEQYF. CDR3 nucleotide sequence: TGTGCCAGCAGCCCCCCGGGGCAGGGGGCCTACGAGCAGTACTTC.

The rearrangement joins TRBV6-6 to TRBJ2-2, with a weak D call TRBD2 (5 bases). Trimming left V 4 bases short and J 2 bases short, with 17 bases between. The germline CDR1 and CDR2 sequences are MNHNY and SVGAGI (reference sequence). The CDR3 covers 17 residues. The CDR3 spells CASSSRTFPLNTGELFF. The CDR3 nucleotides read TGTGCCAGCAGTTCCAGGACTTTTCCTCTTAACACCGGGGAGCTGTTTTTT.

This rearrangement joins TRBV13 to TRBJ2-7, with D perhaps TRBD1 (6 bases). Germline CDR1 reads PRHDT; CDR2 reads FYEKMQ (reference sequence). CDR3 size: 14 residues. Trimming cost V 6 bases and J 3 bases, with 15 bases left between them. As DNA, the CDR3 is TGTGCCAGCAGTCCCCAGGGGACCCTCTACGAGCAGTACTTC. This sequence encodes CASSPQGTLYEQYF.

In the case of this clonotype: The CDR3 carries no conserved terminal phenylalanine or tryptophan, so it likely arises from a read error. Because the CDR3's place on the DNA is in doubt, the DNA is left out and the CDR3 is given as listed by TCRdb. The chain joins TRBV20-1 to TRBJ1-2; the tabulated D call, TRBD1, remains unverified against the DNA. The CDR3 spans 13 amino acids, including both terminal residues. CDR1 is DFQATT, CDR2 SNEGSKA, per germline (reference sequence). CDR3 sequence reads: CSVQMGGGSRQSV.

The chain uses TRBV27 and TRBJ2-7; D not resolved. V was clipped by 5 bases and J by 3 bases, with 11 bases between them. CDR1 and CDR2 (germline): MNHEY, SMNVEV (reference sequence). This CDR3 is built from 13 residues. This CDR3 is CASSHPGFYEQYF. As DNA, the CDR3 is TGTGCCAGCAGTCACCCCGGCTTCTACGAGCAGTACTTC.

The chain employs TRBV7-9 and TRBJ2-3; D unclear. The germline gives CDR1 SEHNR, CDR2 FQNEAQ (reference sequence). Trimming took off 1 base at V and 4 bases at J, with 12 bases between the two ends. The CDR3 runs to 15 residues. The CDR3 spells CASSLGFQEADTQYF. In DNA form, the CDR3 reads TGTGCCAGCAGCTTAGGGTTTCAAGAAGCAGATACGCAGTATTTT.

Many counts were recorded for this clonotype. The rearrangement joins TRBV7-9 to TRBJ1-1; D gene ambiguous. Germline V lookup: CDR1 SEHNR, CDR2 FQNEAQ (reference sequence). V was shortened by 5 bases and J by 3 bases, with 10 bases between the two germline ends. The CDR3 totals 13 residues. DNA for the CDR3: TGTGCCAGCAGCCCTTGGCGGGACACTGAAGCTTTCTTT. This gives the protein CASSPWRDTEAFF.

V usage is TRBV12-3 or TRBV12-4 and J usage is TRBJ1-1; perhaps TRBD1 as D (5 bases). The CDR3 has 15 residues. Trimming pared 1 base from V and 4 bases from J, leaving 13 bases between. In DNA, the CDR3 is TGTGCCAGCAGTTTAGGGTGGGGGTTGGGCACTGAAGCTTTCTTT. Translation gives CASSLGWGLGTEAFF.

This clonotype turned up a few times. This sequence joins TRBV7-9 and TRBJ2-3; tentatively, D is TRBD2 (6 bases). V was trimmed by 1 base and J by 2 bases, leaving 10 bases between them. The CDR3 runs 15 residues. Germline loops: CDR1 SEHNR, CDR2 FQNEAQ (reference sequence). The CDR3 DNA sequence: TGTGCCAGCAGCTTAGAGAAGCGGGTCACAGATACGCAGTATTTT. As protein: CASSLEKRVTDTQYF.

About this clonotype: A much larger clone lies a single base off, so this may be a read error. CDR3 residues: CASSFWGGSQETQYF. CDR3 nucleotide sequence: TGTGCCAGCAGCTTTTGGGGGGGAAGCCAAGAGACCCAGTACTTC. The chain carries TRBV7-2 and TRBJ2-5; the match to TRBD2 covers 7 bases. With 3 bases clipped from V and 1 base from J, the junction kept 5 bases outside the gene matches. The CDR3 has 15 amino acids. Germline CDR1 is SGHTA and CDR2 is FQGNSA.

The chain is built from TRBV5-6 and TRBJ2-2; unclear D gene. CDR3 length equals 16 residues. The germline V gene encodes CDR1 SGHDT and CDR2 YYEEEE. Trimming took 1 base from V and 2 from J, leaving 12 bases between them. The DNA of the CDR3 is TGTGCCAGCAGCTTGACTTTGTGGGGAAACACCGGGGAGCTGTTTTTT. Translated: CASSLTLWGNTGELFF.

This clonotype appeared many times. V is TRBV7-9 and J is TRBJ1-5; D remains ambiguous. V lost 7 bases to trimming and J lost 0 bases, with 7 bases between them. There are 13 residues in the CDR3. The germline CDR1 and CDR2 sequences are SEHNR and FQNEAQ (reference sequence). The CDR3 DNA reads TGTGCCAGCACCACGTATAGCAATCAGCCCCAGCATTTT. Its translation: CASTTYSNQPQHF.

This clonotype was picked up a small number of times. The chain links TRBV2 to TRBJ1-1; no reliable D call. Germline-derived CDR1 and CDR2 are SNHLY and FYNNEI. The CDR3 runs 10 residues. V was pared by 3 bases and J by 6 bases, with 2 bases between. CDR3 residues: CASSESEAFF. In nucleotides, the CDR3 is TGTGCCAGCAGTGAGTCTGAAGCTTTCTTT.

The chain carries TRBV15 and TRBJ2-4, with TRBD2 matching 9 bases. Per germline, CDR1 LNHNV and CDR2 YYDKDF (reference sequence). With 0 bases clipped from V and 8 bases from J, the junction kept 5 bases outside the gene matches. This CDR3 region has 15 residues. CDR3 sequence: CATSRDRASGDIQYF. The CDR3, as DNA: TGTGCCACCAGCAGAGATCGGGCTAGCGGGGACATTCAGTACTTC.

This clonotype was found a few times. The gene calls are TRBV19 and TRBJ2-1; D is possibly TRBD1 (6 bases). The V end was cut by 6 bases, the J end by 8 bases, with 14 bases between. Germline assignment: CDR1 LNHDA and CDR2 SQIVND (reference sequence). The CDR3 runs to 13 residues. The CDR3 loop is CASSLTGFDEQFF. In DNA form, the CDR3 reads TGTGCCAGTAGCCTTACAGGGTTCGATGAGCAGTTCTTC.

This rearrangement joins TRBV4-1 to TRBJ1-1; weak D call: TRBD1 (6 bases). V lost 1 base and J lost 5, with 14 bases in between. Per germline, CDR1 MGHRA and CDR2 YSYEKL. The CDR3 extends over 15 amino acids. CDR3 sequence (DNA): TGCGCCAGCAGCCAAGGCAGGACAGCGGAGACTGAAGCTTTCTTT. It yields the protein CASSQGRTAETEAFF.

This clonotype was detected ten times or more. CDR3 in amino acids: CASSLWTSGGQYEQYF. The CDR3 DNA reads as TGTGCCAGCAGCCTCTGGACTAGCGGGGGGCAATACGAGCAGTACTTC. The V gene is TRBV7-8, the J gene TRBJ2-7; 14 bases map to TRBD2. V shed 5 bases, J shed 4 bases, and the junction held 7 bases outside the gene matches. This CDR3 spans 16 amino acids. The V gene's germline CDR1 is SGHVS and CDR2 FQNEAQ.